The clone carrying this T cell receptor beta chain was counted only a few times. Its specificity is unknown. V lost 5 bases and J lost 8; bases outside the gene matches: 14. The CDR3 runs to 16 residues. The germline V gene has CDR1 MDHEN and CDR2 SYDVKM. The PCR was carried out with 60 Vbeta primers and 13 Jbeta primers. Method: immunoSEQ multiplex PCR; TCRdb's copy keeps in-frame clones and lacks some. The data hold 80,000 to 100,000 clones, with around 73% observed a single time. The data were obtained in a study of cytomegalovirus exposure and HLA in healthy donors. Study-wide findings and caveats: The likely origin of a cluster of highly shared sequence variants was a sequencing artifact. Prior analysis indicated that the majority of TCR beta V segments exhibited productivity approximately 87% or approximately 30% of the time.

The source is a middle-aged man in good health and CMV-seronegative. The chain combines TRBV28 with TRBJ2-1; 8 bases agree with TRBD1. Sequencing was performed on PBMCs. In nucleotides, the CDR3 is TGTGCCAGCAGTCCAGACAGGGGAAACCTTCGGGATGAGCAGTTCTTC. It translates to CASSPDRGNLRDEQFF. The variable domain in full, completed from reference TRBV28 and TRBJ2-1, reads DVKVTQSSRYLVKRTGEKVFLECVQDMDHENMFWYRQDPGLGLRLIYFSYDVKMKEKGDIPEGYSVSREKKERFSLILESASTNQTSMYLCASSPDRGNLRDEQFFGPGTRLTVL.